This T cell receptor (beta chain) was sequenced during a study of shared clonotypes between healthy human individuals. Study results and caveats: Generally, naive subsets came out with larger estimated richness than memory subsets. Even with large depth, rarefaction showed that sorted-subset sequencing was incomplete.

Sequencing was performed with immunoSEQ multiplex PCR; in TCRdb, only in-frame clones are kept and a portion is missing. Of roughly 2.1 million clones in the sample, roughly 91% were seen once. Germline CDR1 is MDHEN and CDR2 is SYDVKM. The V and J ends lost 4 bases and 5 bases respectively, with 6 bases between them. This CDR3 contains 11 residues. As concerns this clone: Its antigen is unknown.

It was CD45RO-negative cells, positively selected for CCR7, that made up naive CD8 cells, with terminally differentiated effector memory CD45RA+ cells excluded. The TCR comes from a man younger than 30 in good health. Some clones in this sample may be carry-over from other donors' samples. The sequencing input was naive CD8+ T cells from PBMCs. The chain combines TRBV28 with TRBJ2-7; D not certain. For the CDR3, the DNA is TGTGCCAGCAGTTATCACGACGAGCAGTACTTC. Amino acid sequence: CASSYHDEQYF.